These 24 T cell receptor beta chains were all obtained from the same sample, sequenced in a study of blood T cells in healthy people across ages. Alongside a J-beta primer mix, a sample-barcoded 5' primer served in a second PCR lasting roughly 6 to 11 cycles. Using its own MiXCR run on the 5' RACE reads, TCRdb lists one record per CDR3 protein. The table has some 940,000 distinct CDR3 sequences, about 28% seen once. This same sample was also taken into another study, of T cells of mothers and their children.

The sample was blood. The receptor set was obtained from a woman aged 40 to 55 in good health.

This chain links TRBV28 with TRBJ1-6; D unclear. The CDR3 is made up of 15 amino acids. Trimming left V 3 bases short and J 7 bases short, with 13 bases between. The germline V gene encodes CDR1 MDHEN and CDR2 SYDVKM. In DNA, the CDR3 is TGTGCCAGCAGTTTTTGGGGTAGGAGGAATTCACCCCTCCACTTT. As protein: CASSFWGRRNSPLHF. The complete variable domain, with remaining parts taken from reference TRBV28 and TRBJ1-6, reads DVKVTQSSRYLVKRTGEKVFLECVQDMDHENMFWYRQDPGLGLRLIYFSYDVKMKEKGDIPEGYSVSREKKERFSLILESASTNQTSMYLCASSFWGRRNSPLHFGNGTRLTVT.

The chain recombines TRBV10-3 with TRBJ2-3; TRBD2 matches at 8 bases. V shed 4 bases and J 0 bases; nucleotides not matched to a gene: 3. The CDR3 covers 15 residues. Germline assignment: CDR1 ENHRY and CDR2 SYGVKD. CDR3 region: CAISGLAGSTDTQYF. CDR3 bases: TGTGCCATCAGTGGTCTAGCGGGTAGCACAGATACGCAGTATTTT.

In this sample, this clonotype turned up many times. The chain uses TRBV15 and TRBJ2-7, with D possibly TRBD1 on 6 matching bases. Germline V gene sequence: CDR1 LNHNV, CDR2 YYDKDF (reference sequence). Trimming took 5 bases from V and 1 from J, leaving 6 bases between them. The CDR3 loop spans 12 amino acids. This CDR3 is CATSGTSYEQYF. The DNA for the CDR3 is TGTGCCACCAGCGGGACATCCTACGAGCAGTACTTC.

As for this clonotype: It may be a read error: a sequence one base away is much more abundant. The chain employs TRBV5-1 and TRBJ2-7; 9 bases map to TRBD1. CDR1 is SGHRS, CDR2 YFSETQ, per germline. J was trimmed by 5 bases and V by 4 bases; bases with no gene match: 10. The CDR3 length is 15 residues. The CDR3 is CASSEQGAGPNEQYF. CDR3 DNA: TGCGCCAGCAGCGAACAGGGGGCAGGTCCGAACGAGCAGTACTTC.

V is TRBV28 and J is TRBJ2-1; D call uncertain. V was pared by 7 bases and J by 4 bases, with 11 bases between. The CDR3 loop spans 13 amino acids. CDR1 is MDHEN, CDR2 SYDVKM, per germline. CDR3 region: CASNEFHYNEQFF. The CDR3 DNA sequence: TGTGCCAGCAATGAGTTCCATTACAATGAGCAGTTCTTC.

Details on this clonotype: A much larger clone is a single base away; this may be a read error. The chain has TRBV2 and TRBJ2-5; 9 bases agree with TRBD2. CDR1 is SNHLY and CDR2 is FYNNEI in the germline V gene. This CDR3 has 13 amino acids. The V gene end was trimmed by 7 bases and the J gene end by 5 bases; junction bases not matched to a gene: 5. CDR3 sequence: CASISGGRETQYF. DNA of the CDR3: TGTGCCAGCATTAGCGGGGGTCGCGAGACCCAGTACTTC.

This clonotype was observed a few times. The chain is built from TRBV5-1 and TRBJ2-3, with TRBD2 matching 11 bases. Germline CDR1 and CDR2: SGHRS and YFSETQ. V lost 0 bases, J lost 2 bases, and 5 bases stayed unmatched. CDR3 length equals 17 residues. CDR3 amino acids: CASSLDPLAGATDTQYF. The CDR3 DNA sequence: TGCGCCAGCAGCTTGGATCCACTAGCGGGGGCCACAGATACGCAGTATTTT. Drawing the rest from reference TRBV5-1 and TRBJ2-3, the complete variable domain is KAGVTQTPRYLIKTRGQQVTLSCSPISGHRSVSWYQQTPGQGLQFLFEYFSETQRNKGNFPGRFSGRQFSNSRSEMNVSTLELGDSALYLCASSLDPLAGATDTQYFGPGTRLTVL.

With respect to this clonotype: The missing conserved phenylalanine or tryptophan at the end of this CDR3 makes a read error likely. This chain links TRBV5-1 with TRBJ2-5, with 11 nucleotides matching TRBD2. V was pared by 4 bases and J by 5 bases, with 10 bases of the junction left unmatched. This CDR3 has 16 amino acids. Germline CDR1 SGHRS, CDR2 YFSETQ. The DNA of the CDR3 is TGCGCCAGCAGCCTTCGTAGCGGGGGGGCCGGGGAGACCCAGTACGTC. Protein sequence: CASSLRSGGAGETQYV.

This chain uses TRBV3-1 with TRBJ2-7, with D possibly called TRBD1 or TRBD2 (5 bases each). V was shortened by 4 bases and J by 4 bases, with 20 bases between the two germline ends. The CDR3 runs to 16 residues. Germline assignment: CDR1 LGHDT and CDR2 YNNKEL (reference sequence). In DNA form, the CDR3 reads TGTGCCAGCAGCCTCCTAGGATTAGTGGGGGAATACGAGCAGTACTTC. As protein: CASSLLGLVGEYEQYF.

V usage is TRBV28 and J usage is TRBJ2-7; D ambiguous. Trimming cost V 4 bases and J 3 bases, with 19 bases left between them. The CDR3 runs 16 residues. Germline V gene lookup returns CDR1 MDHEN and CDR2 SYDVKM. The CDR3 region is CASSYPTGRLLYEQYF. The CDR3 DNA reads TGTGCCAGCAGTTACCCAACCGGTCGATTACTCTACGAGCAGTACTTC.

The chain is built from TRBV5-1 and TRBJ2-1; 7 bases line up with TRBD1. This CDR3 has 15 residues. With 6 bases clipped from V and 0 bases from J, the junction kept 6 bases outside the gene matches. The germline CDR1 and CDR2 sequences are SGHRS and YFSETQ. This CDR3 reads CASTEDRSSYNEQFF. In DNA, the CDR3 is TGCGCCAGCACCGAGGACAGGAGCTCCTACAATGAGCAGTTCTTC.

About this clonotype itself: Possible read error: a much larger clone is one base away. V gene TRBV20-1 combines with J gene TRBJ2-7; no firm D call. CDR3 length: 13 residues. V lost 4 bases to trimming and J lost 7 bases, with 17 bases between them. Germline V gene data show CDR1 as DFQATT and CDR2 as SNEGSKA (reference sequence). The CDR3 region is CSAIRQPLWEQYF. CDR3 sequence (DNA): TGCAGTGCTATTCGGCAGCCCTTGTGGGAGCAGTACTTC.

Points on this clonotype: Germline is not matched at one junction end, which may reflect a read error. The V gene is TRBV25-1, the J gene TRBJ1-2, with unresolved D. CDR3 size: 14 residues. The germline CDR1 and CDR2 sequences are MGHDK and SYGVNS. CDR3 nucleotide sequence: TGTGCCAACAGTGAACGAGGCACGGGCTATGGCTACACTTTC. This gives the protein CANSERGTGYGYTF.

The chain combines TRBV7-2 with TRBJ1-1; a weak D match, TRBD1 (6 bases). Germline assignment: CDR1 SGHTA and CDR2 FQGNSA. Trimming shortened V by 6 bases and J by 4 bases, and 12 bases separated the two germline ends. CDR3 size: 13 residues. The CDR3 DNA reads as TGTGCCAGCAGGGGGGCGGGGAGCACTGAAGCTTTCTTT. Protein sequence: CASRGAGSTEAFF.

The chain carries TRBV7-8 and TRBJ2-5, with TRBD1 matching 10 bases. The CDR3 is made up of 16 amino acids. V lost 5 bases and J lost 2; bases outside the gene matches: 8. Germline CDR1 and CDR2: SGHVS and FQNEAQ. For the CDR3, the DNA is TGTGCCAGCAGCATCCGGACAGGGGGGACACAAGAGACCCAGTACTTC. Amino acid sequence: CASSIRTGGTQETQYF. Looking up the rest from reference TRBV7-8 and TRBJ2-5 gives the full variable domain: GAGVSQSPRYKVAKRGQDVALRCDPISGHVSLFWYQQALGQGPEFLTYFQNEAQLDKSGLPSDRFFAERPEGSVSTLKIQRTQQEDSAVYLCASSIRTGGTQETQYFGPGTRLLVL.

The chain uses TRBV6-1 and TRBJ1-5, with a weak D call TRBD1 (5 bases). The V gene lost 0 bases and the J gene lost 7 bases, with 13 bases spanning the gap. The CDR3 runs 15 residues. CDR1 and CDR2 from the germline V gene are MNHNS and SASEGT. CDR3 protein: CASSEAGDGGQPQHF. DNA for the CDR3: TGTGCCAGCAGTGAAGCCGGGGACGGTGGGCAGCCCCAGCATTTT.

The V call is TRBV28, the J call TRBJ1-1, with TRBD1 matching 7 bases. This CDR3 has 13 residues. V lost 10 bases and J lost 0; bases outside the gene matches: 5. The germline V gene encodes CDR1 MDHEN and CDR2 SYDVKM. In DNA form, the CDR3 reads TGTGCCACGGGGGACAGTATGAACACTGAAGCTTTCTTT. Encoded protein: CATGDSMNTEAFF.

The genes are TRBV5-1 and TRBJ2-5, with 7 bases identical to TRBD2. Unmatched junction bases numbered 8, after V lost 4 bases and J lost 5 bases. This CDR3 has 14 residues. Germline CDR1 reads SGHRS; CDR2 reads YFSETQ. CDR3 DNA sequence: TGCGCCAGCAGCCCGGGGACTAATCGGGAGACCCAGTACTTC. Protein product: CASSPGTNRETQYF.

The genes are TRBV4-1 and TRBJ2-3; tentatively, D is TRBD2 (7 bases). There are 16 residues in the CDR3. Germline V gives CDR1 MGHRA, CDR2 YSYEKL. Trimming stripped 2 bases from V and 4 bases from J, with 16 bases between. CDR3 coding DNA: TGCGCCAGCAGCCAATTAACCAAAGGGGGGGCAGATACGCAGTATTTT. Translating it yields CASSQLTKGGADTQYF.

J is TRBJ2-1 and V is TRBV30; D is unresolved. V was clipped by 4 bases and J by 2 bases, with 3 bases between them. Germline V gene data show CDR1 as GTSNPN and CDR2 as SVGIG (reference sequence). The CDR3 totals 11 residues. The CDR3 DNA is TGTGCCTGGACTACCTACAATGAGCAGTTCTTC. This codes for CAWTTYNEQFF.

This clonotype was observed a few times. The rearrangement uses TRBV28 and TRBJ2-1; D not certain. The CDR3 has 17 residues. V lost 3 bases to trimming and J lost 2 bases, with 17 bases between them. CDR1 MDHEN and CDR2 SYDVKM come from the germline V gene. This CDR3 is CASSFFDSSKAYNEQFF. The DNA for the CDR3 is TGTGCCAGCAGTTTTTTTGACTCCTCCAAGGCCTACAATGAGCAGTTCTTC.

This clonotype was seen a handful of times. V and J are TRBV9 and TRBJ2-1; TRBD2 matches 8 bases. Germline lookup yields CDR1 SGDLS and CDR2 YYNGEE. Trimming at V came to 3 bases and at J to 5 bases, leaving 7 bases not matched to a gene. The CDR3 runs 15 residues. CDR3 nucleotide sequence: TGTGCCAGCAGCGCTCGGGGGGGCCGAAACAATGAGCAGTTCTTC. This translates into CASSARGGRNNEQFF.

This clonotype was observed a single time. The chain combines TRBV7-2 with TRBJ2-5; D perhaps matches TRBD1 (5 bases). Trimming took 1 base from V and 4 from J, leaving 13 bases between them. CDR1 and CDR2 from the germline V gene are SGHTA and FQGNSA. The CDR3 contains 15 residues. CDR3 region: CASSLGGRDGETQYF. As DNA, the CDR3 is TGTGCCAGCAGCTTAGGAGGCAGGGATGGAGAGACCCAGTACTTC.

The gene calls are TRBV5-1 and TRBJ1-2; D unresolved. The CDR3 length is 14 residues. Trimming took 6 bases from V and 12 from J, leaving 24 bases between them. Germline CDR1 is SGHRS and CDR2 is YFSETQ. The CDR3 protein is CASTSVVGGRGHTF. The CDR3 nucleotides are TGCGCCAGCACCTCTGTGGTGGGAGGGAGAGGCCACACCTTC.